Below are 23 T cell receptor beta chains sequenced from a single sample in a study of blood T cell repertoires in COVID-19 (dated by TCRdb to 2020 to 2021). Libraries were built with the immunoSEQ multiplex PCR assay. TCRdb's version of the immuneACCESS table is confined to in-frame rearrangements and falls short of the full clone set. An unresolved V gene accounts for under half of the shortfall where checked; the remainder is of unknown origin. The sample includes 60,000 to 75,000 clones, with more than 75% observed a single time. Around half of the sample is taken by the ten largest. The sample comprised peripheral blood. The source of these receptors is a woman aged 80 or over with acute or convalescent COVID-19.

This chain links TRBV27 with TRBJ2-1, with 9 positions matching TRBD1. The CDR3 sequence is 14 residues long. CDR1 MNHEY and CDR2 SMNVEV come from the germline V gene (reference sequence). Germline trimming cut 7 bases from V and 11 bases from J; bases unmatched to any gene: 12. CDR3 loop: CASTPDRGDGKQFF. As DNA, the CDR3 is TGTGCCAGCACCCCGGACAGGGGCGACGGGAAGCAGTTCTTC.

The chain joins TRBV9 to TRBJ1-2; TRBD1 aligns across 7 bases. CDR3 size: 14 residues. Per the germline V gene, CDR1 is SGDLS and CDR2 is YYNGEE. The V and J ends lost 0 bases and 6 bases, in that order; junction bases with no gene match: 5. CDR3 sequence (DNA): TGTGCCAGCAGCGTAGGGAGGGGGCAAAATGGCTACACCTTC. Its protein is CASSVGRGQNGYTF.

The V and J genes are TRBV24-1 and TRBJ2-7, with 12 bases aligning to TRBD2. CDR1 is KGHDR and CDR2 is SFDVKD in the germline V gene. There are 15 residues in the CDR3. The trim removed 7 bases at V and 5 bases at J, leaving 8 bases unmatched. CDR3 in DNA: TGTGCCACCAGCGGAAAGACTAGCGGGAGTAACGAGCAGTACTTC. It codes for CATSGKTSGSNEQYF.

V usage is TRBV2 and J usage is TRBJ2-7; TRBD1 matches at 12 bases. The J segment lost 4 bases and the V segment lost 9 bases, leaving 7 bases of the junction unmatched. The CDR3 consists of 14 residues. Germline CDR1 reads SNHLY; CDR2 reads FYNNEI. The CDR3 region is CASTGQGAGYEQYF. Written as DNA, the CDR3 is TGTGCCAGTACGGGACAGGGGGCTGGTTACGAGCAGTACTTC.

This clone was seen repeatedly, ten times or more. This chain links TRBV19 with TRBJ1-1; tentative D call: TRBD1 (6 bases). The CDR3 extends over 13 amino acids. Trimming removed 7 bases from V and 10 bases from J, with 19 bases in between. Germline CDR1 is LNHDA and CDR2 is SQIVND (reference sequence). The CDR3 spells CASTKDSWGVAFF. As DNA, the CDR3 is TGTGCCAGTACCAAGGACAGCTGGGGCGTAGCTTTCTTT.

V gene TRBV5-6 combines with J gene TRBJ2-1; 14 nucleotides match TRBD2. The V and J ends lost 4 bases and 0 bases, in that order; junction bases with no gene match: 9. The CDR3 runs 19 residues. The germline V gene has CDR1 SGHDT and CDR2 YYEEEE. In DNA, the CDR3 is TGTGCCAGCAGCCTATGGACTAGCGGGAGGCTCAGCTCCTACAATGAGCAGTTCTTC. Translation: CASSLWTSGRLSSYNEQFF.

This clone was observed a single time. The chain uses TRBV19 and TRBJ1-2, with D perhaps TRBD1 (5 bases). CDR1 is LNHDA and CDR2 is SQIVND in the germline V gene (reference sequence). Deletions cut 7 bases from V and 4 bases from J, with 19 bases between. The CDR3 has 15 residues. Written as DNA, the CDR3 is TGTGCCAGTACCACCCCTATGGGGCAGGGCTATGGCTACACCTTC. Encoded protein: CASTTPMGQGYGYTF.

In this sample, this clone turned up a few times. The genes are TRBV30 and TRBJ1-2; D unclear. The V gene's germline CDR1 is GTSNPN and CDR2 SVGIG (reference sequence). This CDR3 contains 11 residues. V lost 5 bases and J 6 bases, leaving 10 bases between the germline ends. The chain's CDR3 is CAWQWRNGYTF. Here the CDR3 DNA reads TGTGCCTGGCAATGGAGAAATGGCTACACCTTC.

CDR3 amino acids: CASSIASSVNTEAFF. The DNA of the CDR3 is TGTGCCAGTAGTATCGCCTCCAGCGTGAACACTGAAGCTTTCTTT. This sequence joins TRBV19 and TRBJ1-1, with D uncertain. The V end was cut by 3 bases, the J end by 0 bases, with 11 bases between. The CDR3 extends over 15 amino acids. Germline CDR1 and CDR2: LNHDA and SQIVND (reference sequence).

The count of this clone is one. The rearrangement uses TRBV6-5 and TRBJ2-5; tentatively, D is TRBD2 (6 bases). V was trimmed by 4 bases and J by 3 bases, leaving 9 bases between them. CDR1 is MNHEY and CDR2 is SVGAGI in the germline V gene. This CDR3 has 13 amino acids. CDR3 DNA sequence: TGTGCCAGCAGTTTAATAGCGGAAGAGACCCAGTACTTC. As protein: CASSLIAEETQYF.

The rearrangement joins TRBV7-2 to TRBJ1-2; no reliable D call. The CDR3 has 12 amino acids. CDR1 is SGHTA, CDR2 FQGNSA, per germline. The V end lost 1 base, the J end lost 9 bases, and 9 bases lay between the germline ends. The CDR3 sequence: CASSLDGGSYTF. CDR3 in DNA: TGTGCCAGCAGCTTAGACGGAGGCAGCTACACCTTC. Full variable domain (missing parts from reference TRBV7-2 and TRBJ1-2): GAGVSQSPSNKVTEKGKDVELRCDPISGHTALYWYRQSLGQGLEFLIYFQGNSAPDKSGLPSDRFSAERTGGSVSTLTIQRTQQEDSAVYLCASSLDGGSYTFGSGTRLTVV.

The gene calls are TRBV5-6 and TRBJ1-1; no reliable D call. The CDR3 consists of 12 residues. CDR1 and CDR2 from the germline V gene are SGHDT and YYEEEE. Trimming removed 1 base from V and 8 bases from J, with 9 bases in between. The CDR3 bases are TGTGCCAGCAGCTTGTTGCAGGTAGAAGCTTTCTTT. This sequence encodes CASSLLQVEAFF. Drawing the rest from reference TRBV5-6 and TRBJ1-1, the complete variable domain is DAGVTQSPTHLIKTRGQQVTLRCSPKSGHDTVSWYQQALGQGPQFIFQYYEEEERQRGNFPDRFSGHQFPNYSSELNVNALLLGDSALYLCASSLLQVEAFFGQGTRLTVV.

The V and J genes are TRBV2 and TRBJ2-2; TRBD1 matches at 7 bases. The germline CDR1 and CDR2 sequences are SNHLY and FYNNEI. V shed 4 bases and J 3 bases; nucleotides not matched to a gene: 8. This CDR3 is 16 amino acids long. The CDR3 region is CASSVQGLWDTGELFF. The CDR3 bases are TGTGCCAGCAGTGTACAGGGGTTATGGGACACCGGGGAGCTGTTTTTT.

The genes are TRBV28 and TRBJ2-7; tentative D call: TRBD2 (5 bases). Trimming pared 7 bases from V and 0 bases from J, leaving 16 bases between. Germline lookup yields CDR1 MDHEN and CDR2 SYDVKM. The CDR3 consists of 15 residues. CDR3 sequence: CASNRAGKFSYEQYF. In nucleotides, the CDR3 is TGTGCCAGCAACCGAGCCGGGAAATTCTCCTACGAGCAGTACTTC.

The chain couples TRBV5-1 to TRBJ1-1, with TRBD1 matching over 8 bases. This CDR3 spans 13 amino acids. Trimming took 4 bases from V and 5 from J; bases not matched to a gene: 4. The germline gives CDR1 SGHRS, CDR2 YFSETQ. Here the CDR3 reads CASSGQGRTEAFF. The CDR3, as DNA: TGCGCCAGCAGCGGACAGGGTAGAACTGAAGCTTTCTTT.

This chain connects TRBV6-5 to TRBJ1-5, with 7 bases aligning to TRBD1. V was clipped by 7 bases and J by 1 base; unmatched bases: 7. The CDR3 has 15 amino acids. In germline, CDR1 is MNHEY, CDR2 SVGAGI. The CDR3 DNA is TGTGCCAGCACCCCCGACAGGGCAAGCAATCAGCCCCAGCATTTT. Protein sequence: CASTPDRASNQPQHF.

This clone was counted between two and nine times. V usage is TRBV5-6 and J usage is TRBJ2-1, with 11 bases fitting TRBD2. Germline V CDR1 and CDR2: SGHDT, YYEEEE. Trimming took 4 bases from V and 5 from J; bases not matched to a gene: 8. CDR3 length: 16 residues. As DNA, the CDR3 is TGTGCCAGCAGCGGACGACCTAGCGGGAGGAACAATGAGCAGTTCTTC. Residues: CASSGRPSGRNNEQFF.

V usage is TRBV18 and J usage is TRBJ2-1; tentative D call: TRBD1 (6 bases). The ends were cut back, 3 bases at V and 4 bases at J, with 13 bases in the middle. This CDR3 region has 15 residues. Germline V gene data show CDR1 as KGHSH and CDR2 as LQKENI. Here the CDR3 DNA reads TGTGCCAGCTCACCTCAGGGAAGGGGGTACAATGAGCAGTTCTTC. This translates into CASSPQGRGYNEQFF.

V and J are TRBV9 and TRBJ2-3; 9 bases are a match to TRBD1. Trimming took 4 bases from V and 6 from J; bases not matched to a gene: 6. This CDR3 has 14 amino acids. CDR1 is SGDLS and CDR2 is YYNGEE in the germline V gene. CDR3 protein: CASSPRQGVDTQYF. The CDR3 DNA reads TGTGCCAGCAGCCCGCGACAGGGGGTGGATACGCAGTATTTT. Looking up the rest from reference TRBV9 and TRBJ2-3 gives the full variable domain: DSGVTQTPKHLITATGQRVTLRCSPRSGDLSVYWYQQSLDQGLQFLIQYYNGEERAKGNILERFSAQQFPDLHSELNLSSLELGDSALYFCASSPRQGVDTQYFGPGTRLTVL.

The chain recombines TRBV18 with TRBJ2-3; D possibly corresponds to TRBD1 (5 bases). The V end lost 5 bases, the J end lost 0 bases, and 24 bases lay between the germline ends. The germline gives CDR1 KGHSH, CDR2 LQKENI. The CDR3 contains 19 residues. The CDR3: CASSTSAVRVGQSTDTQYF. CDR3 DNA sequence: TGTGCCAGCTCAACAAGCGCCGTAAGGGTGGGGCAGAGCACAGATACGCAGTATTTT. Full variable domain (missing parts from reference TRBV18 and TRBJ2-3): NAGVMQNPRHLVRRRGQEARLRCSPMKGHSHVYWYRQLPEEGLKFMVYLQKENIIDESGMPKERFSAEFPKEGPSILRIQQVVRGDSAAYFCASSTSAVRVGQSTDTQYFGPGTRLTVL.

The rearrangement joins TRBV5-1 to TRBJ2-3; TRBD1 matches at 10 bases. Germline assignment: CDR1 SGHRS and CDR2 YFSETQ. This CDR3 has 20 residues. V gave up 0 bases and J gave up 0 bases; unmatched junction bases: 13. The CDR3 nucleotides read TGCGCCAGCAGCTTGGCCCCCCCCGGGACAGGGGTTGGTAGCACAGATACGCAGTATTTT. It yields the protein CASSLAPPGTGVGSTDTQYF.

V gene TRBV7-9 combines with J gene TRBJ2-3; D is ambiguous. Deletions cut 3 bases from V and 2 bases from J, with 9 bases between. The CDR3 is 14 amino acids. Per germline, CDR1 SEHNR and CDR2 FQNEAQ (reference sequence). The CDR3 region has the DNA TGTGCCAGCAGCTTTGGTGCGGACACAGATACGCAGTATTTT. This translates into CASSFGADTDTQYF.

CDR3 residues: CASSPLTQGLNTGELFF. The DNA of the CDR3 is TGCGCCAGCAGCCCGTTGACCCAGGGCCTGAACACCGGGGAGCTGTTTTTT. This chain joins TRBV5-1 and TRBJ2-2, with D possibly being TRBD1 (5 bases). Germline V CDR1 and CDR2: SGHRS, YFSETQ. Trimming shortened V by 4 bases and J by 1 base, and 17 bases separated the two germline ends. The CDR3 has 17 residues.